This is a list of T cell receptor beta chains from one sample in a study of shared clonotypes between healthy human individuals. Using immunoSEQ multiplex PCR, the repertoire was profiled, and TCRdb retains in-frame clones only, with some absent. The sample yields roughly 2.1 million clones, more than 85% seen once. Material: naive CD8+ T cells from PBMCs. The receptors stem from a man aged 18 to 30 in good health. Some clones in this sample may be carry-over from other donors' samples. CDR3s include the opening cysteine and the closing phenylalanine or tryptophan. The D gene is left open where the match is weak.

14	TRBV27	NA	TRBJ1-5	CASRIQGGGQPQHF
18	TRBV7-8	TRBD2	TRBJ2-3	CASSRPGLAGEIADTQYF
15	TRBV19	TRBD2	TRBJ2-7	CATRAKIAGGYEQYF
14	TRBV7-2	NA	TRBJ1-2	CASSPLKGNYGYTF
14	TRBV6-5	NA	TRBJ2-7	CASSYSGESYEQYF
13	TRBV25-1	NA	TRBJ2-7	CASGWGLPDEQYF
15	TRBV4-3	NA	TRBJ1-5	CASSQDRAGLKPQHF
13	TRBV14	TRBD1	TRBJ2-7	CASSQYRGYEQYF
18	TRBV9	TRBD2	TRBJ2-7	CASSVSGREGGPFNEQYF
15	TRBV11-2	NA	TRBJ2-6	CASTHSGTGANVLTF
18	TRBV28	NA	TRBJ2-7	CASTLDPLLTRRTYEQYF
15	TRBV9	TRBD1	TRBJ2-1	CASSANPGQGLEQFF
15	TRBV6-1	NA	TRBJ1-2	CASSVSAGLLYGYTF
13	TRBV9	NA	TRBJ2-3	CASSVADRDTQYF
16	TRBV27	NA	TRBJ2-7	CASSPTSDPGAYEQYF